This entry lists 16 T cell receptor beta chains sequenced from one sample in a study of vaccination effects on CD4 cells after COVID-19. Sequencing was performed with immunoSEQ multiplex PCR; in TCRdb, only in-frame clones are kept and a portion is missing. The sample has about 28,000 clones, about 70% seen once. Their antigens are not known. Using viral peptide pools, the ViraFEST assay grew out antigen-specific CD4+ T cells prior to sequencing. Between days 10 and 11 of culture, CD4+ T cells were separated out. BNT162b2 vaccine or mRNA-1273 vaccine was given to participants in two doses. The sample in question was CD4+ T cells from PBMCs cultured with HCoV-NL63 spike peptides, obtained after COVID-19 vaccination. These receptors originate from a human donor who received a COVID-19 vaccine.

The V and J genes are TRBV5-1 and TRBJ1-2; tentatively, D is TRBD1 (6 bases). The V gene lost 1 base and the J gene lost 8 bases, with 15 bases spanning the gap. Per the germline V gene, CDR1 is SGHRS and CDR2 is YFSETQ. The CDR3 runs to 14 residues. The DNA for the CDR3 is TGCGCCAGCAGCTTGAAGTCGGGGGCCCGAGGCTACACCTTC. Amino acids: CASSLKSGARGYTF.

This clone was found a few times. V and J are TRBV6-6 and TRBJ2-2; no clear D. The CDR3 is 11 residues long. V gave up 8 bases and J gave up 6 bases, with 7 bases separating them. Germline CDR1 MNHNY, CDR2 SVGAGI (reference sequence). The CDR3 sequence: CASFKSGELFF. The CDR3 DNA reads TGTGCCAGCTTTAAGTCCGGGGAGCTGTTTTTT.

The chain employs TRBV4-1 and TRBJ2-1; 8 nucleotides align to TRBD2. CDR1 is MGHRA, CDR2 YSYEKL, per germline. V shed 3 bases and J 2 bases; nucleotides not matched to a gene: 9. CDR3 length: 17 amino acids. CDR3 loop: CASSQGLGGRPYNEQFF. CDR3 nucleotides: TGCGCCAGCAGCCAGGGATTGGGCGGGAGGCCCTACAATGAGCAGTTCTTC.

The chain uses TRBV4-1 and TRBJ2-2; D is perhaps TRBD1 (7 bases). V dropped 7 bases and J dropped 2 bases, with 17 bases sitting between them. This CDR3 contains 16 residues. Germline lookup yields CDR1 MGHRA and CDR2 YSYEKL. CDR3 loop: CASKAGQRLNTGELFF. CDR3 nucleotides: TGCGCCAGCAAGGCGGGACAGCGCCTAAACACCGGGGAGCTGTTTTTT.

The J gene is TRBJ1-1, the V gene TRBV10-3, with 9 bases lining up with TRBD1. The CDR3 runs 13 residues. Germline V CDR1 and CDR2: ENHRY, SYGVKD. The V segment lost 4 bases and the J segment 9 bases; nucleotides outside the gene matches: 6. The CDR3 DNA reads TGTGCCATCAGTGGAGGGACAGGGCCTAAAGCTTTCTTT. Protein sequence: CAISGGTGPKAFF.

The chain has TRBV6-5 and TRBJ2-2; 12 nucleotides match TRBD2. The V gene's germline CDR1 is MNHEY and CDR2 SVGAGI. The J segment lost 6 bases and the V segment lost 10 bases, leaving 6 bases of the junction unmatched. The CDR3 has 14 amino acids. The CDR3 sequence is CANSLAGGSGELFF. CDR3 bases: TGTGCCAATTCACTAGCGGGGGGATCCGGGGAGCTGTTTTTT.

The J gene is TRBJ2-7, the V gene TRBV11-3, with no clear D. Germline-derived CDR1 and CDR2 are SGHNT and YENEEA. The ends were cut back, 2 bases at V and 1 base at J, with 9 bases in the middle. The CDR3 spans 14 residues. The CDR3 region is CASSLSARSYEQYF. CDR3 nucleotides: TGTGCCAGCAGCTTATCGGCCAGATCCTACGAGCAGTACTTC. Supplemented by reference TRBV11-3 and TRBJ2-7, the full variable domain reads EAGVVQSPRYKIIEKKQPVAFWCNPISGHNTLYWYLQNLGQGPELLIRYENEEAVDDSQLPKDRFSAERLKGVDSTLKIQPAELGDSAVYLCASSLSARSYEQYFGPGTRLTVT.

The V and J genes are TRBV6-5 and TRBJ2-1; maybe TRBD2 (6 bases). Germline V gives CDR1 MNHEY, CDR2 SVGAGI. The length of the CDR3 is 14 residues. V dropped 2 bases and J dropped 10 bases, with 15 bases sitting between them. This CDR3 is CASSYSRDSGEQFF. CDR3 in DNA: TGTGCCAGCAGTTACAGCCGGGACTCTGGAGAGCAGTTCTTC.

The genes are TRBV6-5 and TRBJ2-5; 7 bases are shared with TRBD2. V lost 8 bases, J lost 1 base, and 7 bases stayed unmatched. The CDR3 sequence is 14 residues long. The germline CDR1 and CDR2 sequences are MNHEY and SVGAGI. CDR3 DNA: TGTGCCAGCCGGGAGGAAGGAGGCCAAGAGACCCAGTACTTC. Protein: CASREEGGQETQYF.

This chain uses TRBV5-1 with TRBJ2-1, with TRBD2 matching over 7 bases. Trimming at V came to 7 bases and at J to 5 bases, leaving 9 bases not matched to a gene. Germline-derived CDR1 and CDR2 are SGHRS and YFSETQ. The CDR3 runs 14 residues. In DNA form, the CDR3 reads TGCGCCAGCTGCCAAACTAGCGTCGACAATGAGCAGTTCTTC. Its protein is CASCQTSVDNEQFF.

This clone was seen only a few times. The rearrangement joins TRBV5-4 to TRBJ1-6; 7 bases are shared with TRBD1. The CDR3 spans 16 residues. In germline, CDR1 is SGHNT, CDR2 YYREEE (reference sequence). V lost 0 bases to trimming and J lost 5 bases; unmatched junction nucleotides: 5. CDR3 region: CASSLETGSNNSPLHF. The CDR3 DNA reads TGTGCCAGCAGCTTGGAGACAGGGTCAAATAATTCACCCCTCCACTTT.

V and J are TRBV3-1 (or the pseudogene TRBV3-2) and TRBJ2-3, with 10 bases matching TRBD2. The V segment lost 4 bases and the J segment 4 bases; nucleotides outside the gene matches: 8. The CDR3 runs 16 residues. Germline V lookup: CDR1 LGHDT, CDR2 YNNKEL (reference sequence). The CDR3 loop reads CASSPMTSGSADTQYF. The CDR3 DNA reads TGTGCCAGCAGCCCCATGACTAGCGGGTCTGCAGATACGCAGTATTTT.

This clone has only a few counts. This chain joins TRBV3-1 (or the pseudogene TRBV3-2) and TRBJ1-5; D is unclear. The V gene lost 0 bases and the J gene lost 0 bases, with 18 bases spanning the gap. The germline CDR1 and CDR2 sequences are LGHDT and YNNKEL (reference sequence). This CDR3 contains 19 residues. CDR3 sequence reads: CASSQDRFGVGYSNQPQHF. The CDR3 DNA reads TGTGCCAGCAGCCAAGATCGGTTTGGGGTAGGTTATAGCAATCAGCCCCAGCATTTT.

The gene calls are TRBV4-2 and TRBJ2-3; 12 positions match TRBD2. CDR3 size: 16 residues. After removal of 0 bases from V and 5 bases from J, the junction contained 3 bases not matched to a gene. Germline loops: CDR1 LGHNA, CDR2 YNFKEQ. Here the CDR3 DNA reads TGTGCCAGCAGCCAAGATCTAGCGGGGGGGCAAGATACGCAGTATTTT. It yields the protein CASSQDLAGGQDTQYF.

The chain combines TRBV7-8 with TRBJ1-2; the D gene is possibly TRBD1 (5 bases). The CDR3 has 15 amino acids. Trimming cost V 0 bases and J 7 bases, with 15 bases left between them. Germline V gene lookup returns CDR1 SGHVS and CDR2 FQNEAQ. CDR3 loop: CASSLAGEQLGGYTF. The CDR3 DNA is TGTGCCAGCAGCTTAGCGGGGGAACAATTGGGTGGCTACACCTTC.

The chain combines TRBV5-4 with TRBJ2-7, with D unresolved. The CDR3 totals 14 residues. Trimming removed 0 bases from V and 0 bases from J, with 7 bases in between. CDR1 is SGHNT and CDR2 is YYREEE in the germline V gene (reference sequence). The CDR3 DNA reads as TGTGCCAGCAGCTTGGCCGGCAACTCCTACGAGCAGTACTTC. Amino acids: CASSLAGNSYEQYF.